Listed here is a single T cell receptor beta chain. These data come from a study of blood T cell repertoires in COVID-19. On the study more broadly: Samples of COVID-19 (acute and convalescent) were obtained from the United States, Italy and Spain. T cells, B-cell-depleted T cells, or PBMCs provided the cDNA or gDNA that served as material.

The CDR3 runs 14 residues. Germline values: CDR1 SGHRS, CDR2 YFSETQ. After removal of 2 bases from V and 5 bases from J, the junction contained 1 base not matched to a gene. Original handling: Amplifying reference gene primers gave estimates of nucleated cell counts. Method: immunoSEQ multiplex PCR; TCRdb's copy keeps in-frame clones and lacks some. Clonal size and the V and J genes are those of that table, whereas D and trimming came from the DNA. The repertoire holds around 70,000 clones, with 82% as singletons. The sequencing sample was made of peripheral blood. This TCR was recovered from a woman aged 55-75 years with acute or convalescent COVID-19. The chain has TRBV5-1 and TRBJ2-1, with 10 nucleotides matching TRBD1. As DNA, the CDR3 is TGCGCCAGCAGCTTAGGGACAGGGGACAATGAGCAGTTCTTC. It specifies CASSLGTGDNEQFF.